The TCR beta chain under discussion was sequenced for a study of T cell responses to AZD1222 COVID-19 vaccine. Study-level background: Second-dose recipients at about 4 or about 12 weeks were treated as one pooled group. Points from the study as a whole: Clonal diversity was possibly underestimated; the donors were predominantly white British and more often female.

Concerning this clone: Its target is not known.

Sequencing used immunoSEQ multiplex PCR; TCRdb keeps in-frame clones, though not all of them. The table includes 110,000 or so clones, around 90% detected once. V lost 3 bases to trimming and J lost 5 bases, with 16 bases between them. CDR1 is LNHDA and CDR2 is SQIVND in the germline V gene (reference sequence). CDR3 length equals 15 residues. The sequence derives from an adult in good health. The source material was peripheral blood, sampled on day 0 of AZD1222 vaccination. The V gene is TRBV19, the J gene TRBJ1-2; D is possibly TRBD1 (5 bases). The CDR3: CASSIGTGKWYGYTF. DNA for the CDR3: TGTGCCAGTAGTATCGGAACAGGAAAGTGGTATGGCTACACCTTC.